The 20 T cell receptor beta chains listed next were all sequenced from one sample in a study of cytomegalovirus exposure and HLA in healthy donors. It was with 60 Vbeta and 13 Jbeta primers that the PCR ran. The assay was immunoSEQ multiplex PCR, and TCRdb's table has in-frame clones only and misses some. The profile shows tens of thousands of clones, around 84% of them singletons. Sequenced sample: PBMCs. The receptors shown here come from a woman between 35 and 50 years old in good health and CMV-seronegative.

This chain links TRBV11-2 with TRBJ1-2; 8 nucleotides match TRBD1. The CDR3 has 13 residues. Losses at the gene ends were 3 bases for V and 8 bases for J; bases not matched to a gene: 5. CDR1 is SGHAT, CDR2 FQNNGV, per germline. The CDR3 sequence: CASSLRTGRGYTF. DNA of the CDR3: TGTGCCAGCAGCTTGAGGACAGGGAGAGGCTACACCTTC.

The chain employs TRBV6-5 and TRBJ2-1; D possibly corresponds to TRBD1 (6 bases). CDR1 MNHEY and CDR2 SVGAGI come from the germline V gene. Between the trimmed V and J ends, which lost 9 bases and 6 bases, there was a span of 15 bases. This CDR3 is 13 amino acids long. The CDR3 reads CASRDIRVNEQFF. In nucleotides, the CDR3 is TGTGCCAGTCGGGACATTCGGGTCAATGAGCAGTTCTTC.

There are a few counts of this clone. The chain has TRBV7-6 and TRBJ1-4; TRBD1 matches 7 bases. Germline lookup yields CDR1 SGHVS and CDR2 FNYEAQ. V dropped 5 bases and J dropped 5; count of bases not matched to a gene: 8. The length of the CDR3 is 15 residues. CDR3 region: CASSPRGQQNEKLFF. The CDR3, as DNA: TGTGCCAGCAGCCCCAGGGGACAGCAAAATGAAAAACTGTTTTTT.

The chain has TRBV7-9 and TRBJ1-4; D possibly corresponds to TRBD1 (6 bases). Germline values: CDR1 SEHNR, CDR2 FQNEAQ (reference sequence). The CDR3 has 17 amino acids. The ends were cut back, 5 bases at V and 5 bases at J, with 21 bases in the middle. As DNA, the CDR3 is TGTGCCAGCAGCCCCACTCAGACAGGCTCCCAAAATGAAAAACTGTTTTTT. This translates into CASSPTQTGSQNEKLFF.

The genes are TRBV28 and TRBJ2-1, with D possibly matching TRBD2 (6 bases). V lost 6 bases and J 4 bases, leaving 19 bases between the germline ends. Germline loops: CDR1 MDHEN, CDR2 SYDVKM. The CDR3 loop spans 16 amino acids. CDR3 sequence (DNA): TGTGCCAGCAGACTCAATAGCGGAAATTCATACAATGAGCAGTTCTTC. Its translation is CASRLNSGNSYNEQFF. Looking up the rest from reference TRBV28 and TRBJ2-1 gives the full variable domain: DVKVTQSSRYLVKRTGEKVFLECVQDMDHENMFWYRQDPGLGLRLIYFSYDVKMKEKGDIPEGYSVSREKKERFSLILESASTNQTSMYLCASRLNSGNSYNEQFFGPGTRLTVL.

This chain uses TRBV6-5 with TRBJ2-3; 13 nucleotides agree with TRBD2. J was trimmed by 4 bases and V by 6 bases; bases with no gene match: 4. CDR3 size: 15 residues. The germline gives CDR1 MNHEY, CDR2 SVGAGI. CDR3 amino acids: CASSRTSGSPDTQYF. The CDR3 nucleotides read TGTGCCAGCAGCCGGACTAGCGGGAGCCCAGATACGCAGTATTTT.

The chain joins TRBV6-1 to TRBJ2-5; 8 bases agree with TRBD2. In germline, CDR1 is MNHNS, CDR2 SASEGT. CDR3 size: 19 residues. Losses at the gene ends were 2 bases for V and 0 bases for J; bases not matched to a gene: 14. CDR3 DNA sequence: TGTGCCAGCAGTGAATTAAAACGGGCGGGAGGAGGGGACCAAGAGACCCAGTACTTC. Amino acid sequence: CASSELKRAGGGDQETQYF.

This chain uses TRBV10-3 with TRBJ2-7; 10 nucleotides align to TRBD1. Germline values: CDR1 ENHRY, CDR2 SYGVKD. The V gene end was trimmed by 6 bases and the J gene end by 6 bases; junction bases not matched to a gene: 14. CDR3 length: 16 residues. This CDR3 reads CAIREPGTGVPGEQYF. CDR3 nucleotide sequence: TGTGCCATCAGGGAACCGGGGACAGGGGTTCCCGGCGAGCAGTACTTC.

The chain combines TRBV11-2 with TRBJ2-1, with D unresolved. V lost 3 bases to trimming and J lost 2 bases, with 8 bases between them. The CDR3 is 14 residues long. Germline CDR1 reads SGHAT; CDR2 reads FQNNGV. This CDR3 is CASSFSVPYNEQFF. In DNA form, the CDR3 reads TGTGCCAGCAGCTTCTCGGTCCCCTACAATGAGCAGTTCTTC.

This clone was recorded only once. This sequence joins TRBV6-4 and TRBJ1-2; 9 bases align to TRBD1. With V trimmed by 2 bases and J by 5 bases, 6 bases remained unmatched. CDR3 length equals 15 residues. Germline V gene lookup returns CDR1 MRHNA and CDR2 SNTAGT. In nucleotides, the CDR3 is TGTGCCAGCAGTGACAAACAGGGGGCCCCGTATGGCTACACCTTC. Its protein is CASSDKQGAPYGYTF.

The CDR3 reads CASSYSGRALGEQYF. The CDR3 nucleotides are TGTGCCAGCAGTTACTCCGGGAGGGCCTTGGGAGAGCAGTACTTC. This sequence joins TRBV6-5 and TRBJ2-5; 8 nucleotides line up with TRBD2. The CDR3 runs to 15 residues. The J segment lost 11 bases and the V segment lost 0 bases, leaving 11 bases of the junction unmatched. The germline V gene has CDR1 MNHEY and CDR2 SVGAGI.

The chain recombines TRBV5-1 with TRBJ2-2; possibly TRBD1 for D (5 bases). The germline V gene encodes CDR1 SGHRS and CDR2 YFSETQ. Trimming shortened V by 0 bases and J by 9 bases, and 6 bases separated the two germline ends. CDR3 length: 12 amino acids. The CDR3 DNA is TGCGCCAGCAGCTTGGAGGGGAGGGAGCTGTTTTTT. Encoded protein: CASSLEGRELFF.

The genes are TRBV7-5 and TRBJ2-1; no check of the table's D call, TRBD2, against the DNA was made. TRBV7-5 is a pseudogene locus. The CDR3 has 16 amino acids. The CDR3 region is CVRSPQRERKDNEQFF. The CDR3 bases are TGTGTCAGAAGCCCCCAGCGGGAGAGGAAGGACAATGAGCAGTTCTTC.

This chain connects TRBV9 to TRBJ2-2; 8 bases map to TRBD1. Losses at the gene ends were 4 bases for V and 1 base for J; bases not matched to a gene: 6. Germline CDR1 reads SGDLS; CDR2 reads YYNGEE. This CDR3 spans 16 amino acids. The CDR3 loop is CASSLPGTGNTGELFF. In DNA form, the CDR3 reads TGTGCCAGCAGCCTTCCCGGGACAGGGAACACCGGGGAGCTGTTTTTT. Drawing the rest from reference TRBV9 and TRBJ2-2, the complete variable domain is DSGVTQTPKHLITATGQRVTLRCSPRSGDLSVYWYQQSLDQGLQFLIQYYNGEERAKGNILERFSAQQFPDLHSELNLSSLELGDSALYFCASSLPGTGNTGELFFGEGSRLTVL.

The genes are TRBV11-2 and TRBJ2-3; 7 nucleotides agree with TRBD2. The CDR3 length is 15 residues. Trimming removed 5 bases from V and 1 base from J; junction bases left unmatched: 6. The germline gives CDR1 SGHAT, CDR2 FQNNGV. The DNA for the CDR3 is TGTGCCAGCAGCCCCTGGGGGGGTGGCACAGATACGCAGTATTTT. Translation: CASSPWGGGTDTQYF. Looking up the rest from reference TRBV11-2 and TRBJ2-3 gives the full variable domain: EAGVAQSPRYKIIEKRQSVAFWCNPISGHATLYWYQQILGQGPKLLIQFQNNGVVDDSQLPKDRFSAERLKGVDSTLKIQPAKLEDSAVYLCASSPWGGGTDTQYFGPGTRLTVL.

There are a few counts of this clone. This sequence joins TRBV10-1 and TRBJ2-3; D uncertain. Germline-derived CDR1 and CDR2 are WNHNN and SYGVQD (reference sequence). V was shortened by 6 bases and J by 2 bases, with 12 bases between the two germline ends. CDR3 length: 14 residues. The CDR3 reads CASSLPGPTDTQYF. As DNA, the CDR3 is TGCGCCAGCAGCCTACCAGGCCCCACAGATACGCAGTATTTT.

This rearrangement joins TRBV28 to TRBJ1-6; D uncertain. The V gene's germline CDR1 is MDHEN and CDR2 SYDVKM. The CDR3 sequence is 14 residues long. Between the trimmed V and J ends, which lost 3 bases and 8 bases, there was a span of 11 bases. The CDR3 sequence is CASSFQTSHSPLHF. The CDR3 nucleotides are TGTGCCAGCAGTTTCCAGACATCACATTCACCCCTCCACTTT.

The chain joins TRBV5-5 to TRBJ1-4; unclear D gene. V lost 4 bases, J lost 7 bases, and 11 bases lay in between. From germline, CDR1 is SGHKS and CDR2 YYEKEE (reference sequence). The CDR3 loop spans 13 amino acids. CDR3 in DNA: TGTGCCAGCAGCCGAATATCGGGTGAAAAACTGTTTTTT. Its translation: CASSRISGEKLFF.

The chain joins TRBV6-4 to TRBJ2-1; unclear D gene. Trimming pared 4 bases from V and 3 bases from J, leaving 13 bases between. Germline assignment: CDR1 MRHNA and CDR2 SNTAGT. The CDR3 is 15 residues long. Here the CDR3 reads CASSVEWVSYNEQFF. CDR3 sequence (DNA): TGTGCCAGCAGTGTGGAGTGGGTTAGCTACAATGAGCAGTTCTTC.

This clone has just one count. The chain uses TRBV19 and TRBJ2-7; 11 bases are shared with TRBD1. Germline V gives CDR1 LNHDA, CDR2 SQIVND (reference sequence). The CDR3 runs to 14 residues. V shed 8 bases and J 5 bases; nucleotides not matched to a gene: 8. CDR3 DNA sequence: TGTGCCAGTCGGGGGACAGGGGGTAACCACGAGCAGTACTTC. Protein product: CASRGTGGNHEQYF.